The clone carrying this T cell receptor (beta chain) was detected a few times. The sample originates from a study of beta chain features in type 1 diabetes. A heparinised blood draw that averaged about 116 mL was obtained once from each donor. Sequencing targeted expressed TCRB transcripts, as all isolated RNA had been reverse transcribed. Assay: immunoSEQ multiplex PCR; the TCRdb copy retains only in-frame clones and omits some. The top ten hold about 0.6% of the sample, which has about 160,000 clones, about 8.1% seen once. V dropped 5 bases and J dropped 0; count of bases not matched to a gene: 7. This CDR3 spans 18 amino acids. Germline assignment: CDR1 SGHTA and CDR2 FQGNSA.

The V call is TRBV7-2, the J call TRBJ2-3; TRBD2 aligns across 14 bases. The receptor was derived from a man younger than 30 in good health. The source material was central memory CD4+ T cells from blood. In DNA, the CDR3 is TGTGCCAGCAGCCCTCGGACTAGCGGGAGGACTAGCACAGATACGCAGTATTTT. This sequence encodes CASSPRTSGRTSTDTQYF.